A selection of T cell receptor beta chains follows, all from one sample in a study of blood T cell repertoires in COVID-19. The protocol was immunoSEQ multiplex PCR, while the TCRdb copy is restricted to in-frame clones and leaves out a portion. The repertoire includes fewer than 250,000 clones, just over 85% of them detected once, and 3.5% to 4.5% sits in the top ten. Source material: peripheral blood. The origin of the receptors is a man aged 50 or older with acute or convalescent COVID-19. CDR3s include the opening cysteine and the closing phenylalanine or tryptophan. A D gene is named only where the DNA matches it firmly. A clone size is listed for some rows: how often the clone was seen (once, few, many), or a class if it is expanded.

CDR3 protein: CASSTADSAGYTF
CDR3 DNA: TGTGCCAGTAGTACCGCTGACTCTGCCGGCTACACCTTC
clone size: .
J gene: TRBJ1-2
V gene: TRBV19
D gene: .

CDR3 protein: CASSQRAGQGHGYTF
CDR3 DNA: TGCGCCAGCAGCCAGAGAGCGGGACAGGGACATGGCTACACCTTC
clone size: once
J gene: TRBJ1-2
V gene: TRBV5-1
D gene: TRBD1

CDR3 protein: CASSWTRAQGNSPLHF
CDR3 DNA: TGTGCCAGCAGCTGGACTAGGGCCCAGGGTAATTCACCCCTCCACTTT
clone size: .
J gene: TRBJ1-6
V gene: TRBV7-9
D gene: .

CDR3 protein: CASSLLVGQGYYEQYF
CDR3 DNA: TGTGCCAGCAGCTTACTTGTGGGACAGGGTTACTACGAGCAGTACTTC
clone size: .
J gene: TRBJ2-7
V gene: TRBV5-5
D gene: TRBD1

CDR3 protein: CASSEFADSLTDTQYF
CDR3 DNA: TGTGCCAGCAGTGAATTCGCGGACTCCCTCACAGATACGCAGTATTTT
clone size: .
J gene: TRBJ2-3
V gene: TRBV6-1
D gene: .

CDR3 protein: CASSERGGSNQPQHF
CDR3 DNA: TGTGCCAGCAGTGAAAGGGGGGGGAGCAATCAGCCCCAGCATTTT
clone size: .
J gene: TRBJ1-5
V gene: TRBV6-1
D gene: .

CDR3 protein: CSVEDHPPTGYGYTF
CDR3 DNA: TGCAGCGTTGAAGATCATCCCCCAACGGGCTATGGCTACACCTTC
clone size: .
J gene: TRBJ1-2
V gene: TRBV29-1
D gene: .

CDR3 protein: CASSWTGPQDGYTF
CDR3 DNA: TGCGCCAGCAGCTGGACAGGGCCTCAGGATGGCTACACCTTC
clone size: .
J gene: TRBJ1-2
V gene: TRBV5-1
D gene: TRBD1

CDR3 protein: CASSWAGSMNTEAFF
CDR3 DNA: TGTGCCAGCAGTTGGGCGGGTTCCATGAACACTGAAGCTTTCTTT
clone size: once
J gene: TRBJ1-1
V gene: TRBV28
D gene: .

CDR3 protein: CASSPTGQVNTEAFF
CDR3 DNA: TGCGCCAGCAGCCCAACGGGACAGGTGAACACTGAAGCTTTCTTT
clone size: .
J gene: TRBJ1-1
V gene: TRBV5-1
D gene: TRBD1

CDR3 protein: CASSRGGPGYEQYF
CDR3 DNA: TGTGCCAGTAGTAGGGGGGGGCCTGGTTACGAGCAGTACTTC
clone size: .
J gene: TRBJ2-7
V gene: TRBV19
D gene: .

CDR3 protein: CASSPIQGGQPQHF
CDR3 DNA: TGTGCCAGCTCACCAATCCAGGGGGGTCAGCCCCAGCATTTT
clone size: .
J gene: TRBJ1-5
V gene: TRBV18
D gene: TRBD1

CDR3 protein: CASRRAGGETQYF
CDR3 DNA: TGTGCCAGCAGAAGGGCCGGCGGGGAGACCCAGTACTTC
clone size: .
J gene: TRBJ2-5
V gene: TRBV27
D gene: .

CDR3 protein: CASSQSGTGGMDSPLHF
CDR3 DNA: TGTGCCAGCAGTCAATCCGGGACAGGGGGCATGGATTCACCCCTCCACTTT
clone size: .
J gene: TRBJ1-6
V gene: TRBV6-6
D gene: TRBD1

CDR3 protein: CASSSGAEEKLFF
CDR3 DNA: TGTGCCAGCAGTTCAGGGGCTGAGGAAAAACTGTTTTTT
clone size: .
J gene: TRBJ1-4
V gene: TRBV6-2/TRBV6-3
D gene: .

CDR3 protein: CASSPRGTYGYTF
CDR3 DNA: TGTGCCAGCAGTCCCCGAGGAACCTATGGCTACACCTTC
clone size: .
J gene: TRBJ1-2
V gene: TRBV27
D gene: .

CDR3 protein: CASSADWGGGYTF
CDR3 DNA: TGCGCCAGCAGCGCCGATTGGGGAGGAGGCTACACCTTC
clone size: once
J gene: TRBJ1-2
V gene: TRBV5-1
D gene: .

CDR3 protein: CSASYSATSYGYTF
CDR3 DNA: TGCAGTGCTAGTTACTCAGCGACTTCCTATGGCTACACCTTC
clone size: .
J gene: TRBJ1-2
V gene: TRBV20-1
D gene: .

CDR3 protein: CASSYSKRQDNSPLHF
CDR3 DNA: TGTGCCAGCAGTTACTCGAAAAGACAGGATAATTCACCCCTCCACTTT
clone size: once
J gene: TRBJ1-6
V gene: TRBV6-5
D gene: .

CDR3 protein: CASSTGTITVPINEKLFF
CDR3 DNA: TGTGCCAGCAGCACCGGCACCATTACAGTGCCGATTAATGAAAAACTGTTTTTT
clone size: .
J gene: TRBJ1-4
V gene: TRBV5-5
D gene: .

CDR3 protein: CASILPGRGTEAFF
CDR3 DNA: TGTGCCAGCATCCTTCCCGGACGGGGCACTGAAGCTTTCTTT
clone size: .
J gene: TRBJ1-1
V gene: TRBV7-2
D gene: .

CDR3 protein: CASSFGQGGAYNEQFF
CDR3 DNA: TGCGCCAGCAGCTTCGGACAGGGAGGCGCCTACAATGAGCAGTTCTTC
clone size: once
J gene: TRBJ2-1
V gene: TRBV5-1
D gene: TRBD1